The 21 T cell receptor beta chains reported below all come from one sample, sequenced in a study of shared clonotypes between healthy human individuals. Here immunoSEQ multiplex PCR was the method, and the copy in TCRdb shows in-frame clones only, minus some. The sample records 2 million to 2.5 million clones, almost 96% being singletons. Sequencing was done on a sample of naive CD4+ T cells sorted from blood. As to subset: CD45RA+ positively selected. The source of these receptors is a man aged 18-30 years in good health.

The chain uses TRBV7-2 and TRBJ2-7; no reliable D call. Germline V gene sequence: CDR1 SGHTA, CDR2 FQGNSA. Trimming left V 3 bases short and J 0 bases short, with 9 bases between. The CDR3 extends over 14 amino acids. CDR3 sequence (DNA): TGTGCCAGCAGCTTTCGGGTTAGCTCCTACGAGCAGTACTTC. This translates into CASSFRVSSYEQYF.

This chain links TRBV30 with TRBJ1-2, with TRBD1 matching 11 bases. The germline V gene encodes CDR1 GTSNPN and CDR2 SVGIG (reference sequence). CDR3 length equals 13 residues. With V trimmed by 7 bases and J by 8 bases, 9 bases remained unmatched. CDR3 loop: CAFPGTGGLGYTF. The CDR3 region has the DNA TGTGCCTTCCCCGGGACAGGGGGATTAGGCTACACCTTC.

Comment on this clone: This same CDR3 is encoded by further DNA sequences in the sample. The chain recombines TRBV7-2 with TRBJ2-3, with D hard to call. This CDR3 spans 13 amino acids. V was shortened by 2 bases and J by 3 bases, with 6 bases between the two germline ends. Germline V gene data show CDR1 as SGHTA and CDR2 as FQGNSA. CDR3 loop: CASSLSRTDTQYF. CDR3 coding DNA: TGTGCCAGCAGCTTATCCCGGACAGATACGCAGTATTTT.

The chain has TRBV5-1 and TRBJ2-3; D perhaps matches TRBD2 (5 bases). CDR3 length: 16 amino acids. The germline V gene has CDR1 SGHRS and CDR2 YFSETQ. V lost 1 base to trimming and J lost 4 bases, with 16 bases between them. The CDR3, as DNA: TGCGCCAGCAGCTTGTTCGGAGGCTTTGGGCCAGATACGCAGTATTTT. It codes for CASSLFGGFGPDTQYF. Full variable domain (outside the CDR3, taken from reference TRBV5-1 and TRBJ2-3): KAGVTQTPRYLIKTRGQQVTLSCSPISGHRSVSWYQQTPGQGLQFLFEYFSETQRNKGNFPGRFSGRQFSNSRSEMNVSTLELGDSALYLCASSLFGGFGPDTQYFGPGTRLTVL.

Here the CDR3 DNA reads TGTGCCAGCAGCGTGATAGGGACGGGCACTGAAGCTTTCTTT. Translated, it gives CASSVIGTGTEAFF. V is TRBV5-6 and J is TRBJ1-1; D is possibly TRBD1 (5 bases). The V gene's germline CDR1 is SGHDT and CDR2 YYEEEE. The CDR3 runs 14 residues. Trimming took 4 bases from V and 4 from J, leaving 14 bases between them.

Only one count was recorded for this clone. This chain joins TRBV18 and TRBJ2-1; 12 bases are shared with TRBD2. The CDR3 runs 18 residues. Germline V gene data show CDR1 as KGHSH and CDR2 as LQKENI. After removal of 0 bases from V and 2 bases from J, the junction contained 5 bases not matched to a gene. The CDR3: CASSPPLAGGRTYNEQFF. The CDR3 DNA is TGTGCCAGCTCACCACCACTAGCGGGAGGCAGGACCTACAATGAGCAGTTCTTC.

V usage is TRBV10-2 and J usage is TRBJ2-7, with no clear D. The CDR3 is made up of 15 amino acids. Germline CDR1 reads WSHSY; CDR2 reads SAAADI. V lost 1 base to trimming and J lost 3 bases, with 13 bases between them. The DNA for the CDR3 is TGCGCCAGCAGTGAGTGGTCAGGTATAGGCTACGAGCAGTACTTC. Translation: CASSEWSGIGYEQYF.

The CDR3 loop reads CASSPPAGLAGDEQFF. CDR3 DNA sequence: TGTGCCAGCTCACCACCGGCGGGACTAGCGGGAGATGAGCAGTTCTTC. This chain links TRBV18 with TRBJ2-1; 14 bases are shared with TRBD2. CDR1 and CDR2 from the germline V gene are KGHSH and LQKENI. The CDR3 has 16 residues. V lost 0 bases to trimming and J lost 8 bases; unmatched junction nucleotides: 3.

About this clone: Other DNA sequences in the sample encode the same CDR3. The J gene is TRBJ2-1, the V gene TRBV6-5, with 14 bases lining up with TRBD2. Looked up from germline, CDR1 is MNHEY and CDR2 is SVGAGI. The V segment lost 6 bases and the J segment 7 bases; nucleotides outside the gene matches: 5. The CDR3 runs 15 residues. Written as DNA, the CDR3 is TGTGCCAGCAGCCGTGGGACTAGCGGGAGTAATGAGCAGTTCTTC. The encoded protein is CASSRGTSGSNEQFF.

This sequence joins TRBV11-2 and TRBJ1-5; D possibly corresponds to TRBD1 (5 bases). The CDR3 sequence is 15 residues long. Trimming stripped 1 base from V and 9 bases from J, with 16 bases between. The V gene's germline CDR1 is SGHAT and CDR2 FQNNGV. This CDR3 is CASSLGPLPQGPQHF. The CDR3, as DNA: TGTGCCAGCAGCTTAGGACCACTCCCTCAGGGGCCCCAGCATTTT.

This clone came up once. This chain connects TRBV5-8 to TRBJ2-6; D remains ambiguous. This CDR3 contains 19 residues. V lost 1 base to trimming and J lost 4 bases, with 21 bases between them. Germline lookup yields CDR1 SGHTS and CDR2 YDEGEE. DNA for the CDR3: TGTGCCAGCAGCTTGCCTCAAATAATGATGGGCACCGGGGCCAACGTCCTGACTTTC. Protein product: CASSLPQIMMGTGANVLTF.

V gene TRBV5-4 combines with J gene TRBJ1-1; D is possibly TRBD1 (5 bases). Trimming left V 4 bases short and J 3 bases short, with 13 bases between. The CDR3 contains 14 residues. Germline V gene data show CDR1 as SGHNT and CDR2 as YYREEE (reference sequence). CDR3 sequence (DNA): TGTGCCAGCAGCCTTGGGACGGTTGACACTGAAGCTTTCTTT. It yields the protein CASSLGTVDTEAFF.

This clone was detected only once. The chain uses TRBV4-1 and TRBJ1-2, with 9 bases matching TRBD1. V lost 2 bases, J lost 0 bases, and 4 bases stayed unmatched. In germline, CDR1 is MGHRA, CDR2 YSYEKL. This CDR3 has 16 residues. Written as DNA, the CDR3 is TGCGCCAGCAGCCAAACAGGGGGCGAAGCTAACTATGGCTACACCTTC. It is translated as CASSQTGGEANYGYTF.

Concerning this clone itself: Other DNA sequences within the sample encode an identical CDR3. The V call is TRBV7-9, the J call TRBJ1-1; D might be TRBD1 (5 bases). From germline, CDR1 is SEHNR and CDR2 FQNEAQ (reference sequence). The CDR3 has 14 residues. Trimming stripped 1 base from V and 4 bases from J, with 10 bases between. The CDR3 sequence is CASSLGGVGTEAFF. Here the CDR3 DNA reads TGTGCCAGCAGCTTAGGGGGGGTTGGCACTGAAGCTTTCTTT.

The chain recombines TRBV9 with TRBJ2-7; D is ambiguous. Between the trimmed V and J ends, which lost 3 bases and 1 base, there was a span of 11 bases. The CDR3 totals 14 residues. The germline V gene has CDR1 SGDLS and CDR2 YYNGEE. The CDR3 loop reads CASSATSPSYEQYF. Here the CDR3 DNA reads TGTGCCAGCAGCGCGACTTCACCGTCCTACGAGCAGTACTTC.

The V and J genes are TRBV5-8 and TRBJ1-5, with a possible D match to TRBD1 (6 bases). The V end lost 2 bases, the J end lost 0 bases, and 12 bases lay between the germline ends. This CDR3 is 16 amino acids long. Germline lookup yields CDR1 SGHTS and CDR2 YDEGEE. DNA of the CDR3: TGTGCCAGCAGCTTAATAGGGGGTTTTAGCAATCAGCCCCAGCATTTT. Amino acids: CASSLIGGFSNQPQHF.

The chain couples TRBV6-6 to TRBJ1-5, with D unresolved. CDR1 MNHNY and CDR2 SVGAGI come from the germline V gene (reference sequence). This CDR3 comprises 15 residues. V lost 0 bases and J lost 4, with 10 bases in between. This chain's CDR3 is CASSYSFGVNQPQHF. CDR3 DNA: TGTGCCAGCAGTTACTCGTTCGGGGTAAATCAGCCCCAGCATTTT.

DNA of the CDR3: TGTGCCAGCAGTTACCTACAGGTCTCTGGAAACACCATATATTTT. It encodes CASSYLQVSGNTIYF. This chain uses TRBV6-6 with TRBJ1-3, with a weak D call TRBD1 (5 bases). Trimming cost V 2 bases and J 0 bases, with 8 bases left between them. CDR1 and CDR2 from the germline V gene are MNHNY and SVGAGI (reference sequence). This CDR3 is built from 15 residues.

V gene TRBV5-1 combines with J gene TRBJ2-7, with D perhaps being TRBD1 or TRBD2 (5 bases each). This CDR3 comprises 14 residues. V was clipped by 4 bases and J by 2 bases, with 13 bases between them. Germline CDR1 SGHRS, CDR2 YFSETQ. This CDR3 reads CASSRQLGAYEQYF. The CDR3 DNA reads as TGCGCCAGCAGCCGGCAATTGGGGGCCTACGAGCAGTACTTC.

This clone was picked up a small number of times. The rearrangement links TRBV5-6 to TRBJ1-5, with D tentatively TRBD1 (5 bases). V was clipped by 3 bases and J by 4 bases, with 8 bases between them. This CDR3 is built from 13 residues. Looked up from germline, CDR1 is SGHDT and CDR2 is YYEEEE. CDR3 protein: CASSWGTNQPQHF. The DNA for the CDR3 is TGTGCCAGCAGCTGGGGGACGAATCAGCCCCAGCATTTT.

This chain uses TRBV6-5 with TRBJ2-1; D is uncertain. The CDR3 consists of 14 residues. The V gene's germline CDR1 is MNHEY and CDR2 SVGAGI. V lost 7 bases to trimming and J lost 10 bases, with 20 bases between them. CDR3 DNA: TGTGCCAGCACCCAGGATGGCACGGGTAAAGAGCAGTTCTTC. Translating gives CASTQDGTGKEQFF.